The clone carrying this T cell receptor (beta chain) was seen only a few times. The antigen is unknown. The CDR3 is 13 amino acids. The V and J ends lost 4 bases and 4 bases, in that order; junction bases with no gene match: 3. The data derive from a study of T cell repertoires in cytomegalovirus infection. Study overall: Peptides in the study included HLA-C-restricted and HLA-B-restricted CMV epitopes. Public TCR beta signatures were indicative of both CMV infection and a matching HLA type.

Findings of the study overall: Predominance within the ex vivo response was attributable to HLA-C-restricted CMV-specific TCR beta clonotypes. Carriers of CMV and the relevant HLA type were discriminated by public TCR beta frequency.

TCRdb used MiXCR to reprocess the reads, holding one entry per CDR3 protein. Counted here are under 850,000 distinct CDR3 sequences, roughly a third occurring once; the ten biggest clones make up about 20%. This chain connects TRBV12-3 or TRBV12-4 to TRBJ2-5, with TRBD2 matching 7 bases. This clonotype originated in a human donor in good health (CMV status not recorded). Some clones in this sample may be carry-over from other donors' samples. The source material was cultured PBMCs, sampled from culture after CMV antigen stimulation. The CDR3 DNA is TGTGCCAGCAGTTCCGCTAGCGGAGAGACCCAGTACTTC. Translating gives CASSSASGETQYF.